The sequence of this T cell receptor (beta chain) was determined in a study of blood T cell repertoires in COVID-19. Everyone who took part was about 18 to 90 years old, and they came from 24 US areas. Germline CDR1 and CDR2: LGHDT and YNNKEL (reference sequence). Trimming cost V 3 bases and J 7 bases, with 15 bases left between them. The CDR3 runs to 15 residues. Produced via immunoSEQ multiplex PCR; TCRdb's table is partial and in-frame only. This table holds about 200,000 clones, roughly 82% found once. The clonotype comes from a man aged 35 to 55 with acute COVID-19. Sample: PBMCs or T cells enriched from blood (not recorded which). V gene TRBV3-1 (or the pseudogene TRBV3-2) combines with J gene TRBJ2-2; D possibly corresponds to TRBD2 (6 bases). The CDR3, as DNA: TGTGCCAGCAGCCATGGAGGGGTGCGGAACGGGGAGCTGTTTTTT. Residues: CASSHGGVRNGELFF.